The 6 T cell receptor beta chains in this list originate from one sample, sequenced in a study of T cell responses to AZD1222 COVID-19 vaccine. Libraries were prepared by immunoSEQ multiplex PCR; TCRdb keeps only in-frame clonotypes and omits some of them. Here the sample spans over 130,000 clones, roughly 89% being singletons. This material consisted of peripheral blood, taken on day 0 of AZD1222 vaccination. The receptors were gathered from an adult in good health.

The chain recombines TRBV27 with TRBJ2-4, with a weak D call TRBD1 (5 bases). Looked up from germline, CDR1 is MNHEY and CDR2 is SMNVEV (reference sequence). Trimming shortened V by 2 bases and J by 7 bases, and 9 bases separated the two germline ends. This CDR3 region has 13 residues. The CDR3 sequence: CASSLRGGNIQYF. In nucleotides, the CDR3 is TGTGCCAGCAGTTTAAGGGGTGGGAACATTCAGTACTTC.

The chain carries TRBV6-1 and TRBJ1-1, with unresolved D. Trimming cost V 3 bases and J 5 bases, with 7 bases left between them. The CDR3 is made up of 12 amino acids. Germline V gene lookup returns CDR1 MNHNS and CDR2 SASEGT. The CDR3 DNA is TGTGCCAGCAGTGAGCTGGGGACTGAAGCTTTCTTT. As protein: CASSELGTEAFF.

The chain uses TRBV6-6 and TRBJ2-1; perhaps TRBD1 as D (6 bases). Germline lookup yields CDR1 MNHNY and CDR2 SVGAGI (reference sequence). The ends were cut back, 7 bases at V and 10 bases at J, with 17 bases in the middle. The CDR3 extends over 13 amino acids. The CDR3: CASNIRDTGEQFF. CDR3 sequence (DNA): TGTGCCAGCAATATTAGGGACACGGGAGAGCAGTTCTTC.

This clone has only one observation. The chain is built from TRBV27 and TRBJ2-7, with 10 bases fitting TRBD1. The V and J ends lost 6 bases and 4 bases, in that order; junction bases with no gene match: 9. The CDR3 loop spans 15 amino acids. Germline V CDR1 and CDR2: MNHEY, SMNVEV (reference sequence). The CDR3 protein is CASSPGGTGEYEQYF. The CDR3 nucleotides are TGTGCCAGCAGCCCAGGCGGGACAGGGGAATACGAGCAGTACTTC.

The V gene is TRBV27, the J gene TRBJ2-7; no definite D call. The CDR3 runs 14 residues. Trimming cost V 9 bases and J 4 bases, with 19 bases left between them. From germline, CDR1 is MNHEY and CDR2 SMNVEV (reference sequence). Written as DNA, the CDR3 is TGTGCCAGTTCCGGACCCGAATTCAAGTACGAGCAGTACTTC. It yields the protein CASSGPEFKYEQYF.

The chain has TRBV7-9 and TRBJ2-2; 11 positions match TRBD2. CDR1 SEHNR and CDR2 FQNEAQ come from the germline V gene (reference sequence). The CDR3 length is 14 residues. Trimming cost V 4 bases and J 13 bases; bases outside gene matches: 8. The CDR3: CASSSSGGTSGLFF. In DNA, the CDR3 is TGTGCCAGCAGCTCTAGCGGGGGGACCTCGGGGCTGTTTTTT.